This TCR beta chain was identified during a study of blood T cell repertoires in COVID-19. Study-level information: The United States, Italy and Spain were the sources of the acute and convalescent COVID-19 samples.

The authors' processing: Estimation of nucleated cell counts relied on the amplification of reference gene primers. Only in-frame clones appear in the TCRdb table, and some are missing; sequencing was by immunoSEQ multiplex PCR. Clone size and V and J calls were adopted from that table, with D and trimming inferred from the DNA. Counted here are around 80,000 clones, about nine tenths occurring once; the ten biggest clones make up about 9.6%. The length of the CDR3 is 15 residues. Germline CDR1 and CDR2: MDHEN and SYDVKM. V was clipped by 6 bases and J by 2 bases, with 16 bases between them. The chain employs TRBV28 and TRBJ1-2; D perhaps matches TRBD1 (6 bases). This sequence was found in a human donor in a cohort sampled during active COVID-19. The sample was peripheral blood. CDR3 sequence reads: CASRLPEGGNYGYTF. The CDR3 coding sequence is TGTGCCAGCAGGCTACCGGAGGGGGGGAACTATGGCTACACCTTC.